These T cell receptor beta chains were read from a single sample in a study of blood T cell repertoires in COVID-19. Generated by immunoSEQ multiplex PCR, the TCRdb table keeps only in-frame clones and is missing some. Of about 230,000 clones listed, roughly 83% are singletons. The sequencing sample was made of peripheral blood. All receptors come from a woman aged 70-85 years with active or convalescent COVID-19. Each CDR3 is given with its conserved first and last residue. The D gene is left open where the match is weak. Where a row states a size, it is once, few, many or the class of an expanded clone; other rows omit it.

V	D	size	J	CDR3	DNA
TRBV7-9	TRBD2	-	TRBJ2-1	CASSLTAGDEQFF	TGTGCCAGCAGCTTAACGGCGGGAGATGAGCAGTTCTTC
TRBV12-3/TRBV12-4	TRBD1	-	TRBJ1-1	CASSLMTGTEAFF	TGTGCCAGCAGTTTAATGACAGGGACTGAAGCTTTCTTT
TRBV5-5	TRBD1	-	TRBJ1-3	CASSAQGEVWDTIYF	TGTGCCAGCAGCGCACAGGGGGAAGTCTGGGACACCATATATTTT
TRBV5-6	TRBD1	-	TRBJ2-5	CASSLTGTEETQYF	TGTGCCAGCAGCTTGACCGGGACAGAAGAGACCCAGTACTTC
TRBV20-1	-	-	TRBJ1-1	CSASKGDTEAFF	TGCAGTGCTAGTAAGGGGGACACTGAAGCTTTCTTT
TRBV30	TRBD1	-	TRBJ2-7	CAWSVLPGGGWEQYF	TGTGCCTGGAGTGTCCTCCCAGGGGGCGGTTGGGAGCAGTACTTC
TRBV4-1	TRBD1	-	TRBJ2-3	CASSQDRVGDTQYF	TGCGCCAGCAGCCAGGACAGGGTTGGAGATACGCAGTATTTT
TRBV19	-	-	TRBJ2-5	CASSMGQAQETQYF	TGTGCCAGTAGTATGGGCCAGGCCCAAGAGACCCAGTACTTC
TRBV6-5	TRBD2	-	TRBJ2-7	CASLGLAGDEQYF	TGTGCCAGTCTTGGACTAGCGGGAGACGAGCAGTACTTC
TRBV21-1	-	-	TRBJ1-1	CASSKAGRGKPEAFF	TGTGCCAGCAGCAAAGCTGGGAGGGGGAAGCCTGAAGCTTTCTTT
TRBV4-2	-	once	TRBJ1-2	CASSQDNHRSSYGYTF	TGTGCCAGCAGCCAAGATAACCACAGATCCTCCTATGGCTACACCTTC
TRBV5-1	-	-	TRBJ2-6	CASSSFQESGANVLTF	TGCGCCAGCAGCTCCTTTCAGGAATCCGGGGCCAACGTCCTGACTTTC
TRBV27	-	-	TRBJ1-4	CASSIGGWGEKLFF	TGTGCCAGCAGTATAGGGGGATGGGGAGAAAAACTGTTTTTT
TRBV11-3	-	-	TRBJ2-7	CASSYRGYEQYF	TGTGCCAGCAGCTATAGGGGGTACGAGCAGTACTTC
TRBV28	-	-	TRBJ2-2	CASSLLGGNFHLTSDTGELFF	TGTGCCAGCAGCCTTCTTGGCGGGAACTTTCACCTAACTTCTGACACCGGGGAGCTGTTTTTT
TRBV20-1	TRBD1	few	TRBJ1-2	CSASKQGVYGYTF	TGCAGTGCTAGTAAACAGGGGGTCTATGGCTACACCTTC
TRBV18	TRBD2	-	TRBJ2-7	CASSPSAGGRLEQYF	TGTGCCAGCTCACCAAGCGCGGGAGGCCGGCTTGAGCAGTACTTC
TRBV5-1	TRBD2	-	TRBJ2-1	CASSLEGLAAQGAEQFF	TGCGCCAGCAGCTTGGAGGGACTAGCGGCCCAGGGGGCTGAGCAGTTCTTC
TRBV30	TRBD1	once	TRBJ1-2	CAWARAQGSGYTF	TGTGCCTGGGCGAGGGCACAGGGGAGTGGCTACACCTTC
TRBV19	-	-	TRBJ1-2	CASSIRQTTYGYTF	TGTGCCAGTAGTATCCGACAGACCACCTATGGCTACACCTTC
TRBV6-1	-	-	TRBJ1-1	CASSSLTGGSTEAFF	TGTGCCAGCAGTTCACTCACGGGTGGGAGCACTGAAGCTTTCTTT
TRBV6-5	-	-	TRBJ2-7	CASSYSPTYGAYEQYF	TGTGCCAGCAGTTACAGCCCCACCTACGGGGCCTACGAGCAGTACTTC
TRBV28	TRBD2	-	TRBJ2-2	CASSLGLAGLTGELFF	TGTGCCAGCAGTTTAGGTCTAGCGGGTCTCACCGGGGAGCTGTTTTTT
TRBV5-1	TRBD1	-	TRBJ1-1	CASRWGFGRGSEAFF	TGCGCCAGCAGGTGGGGATTTGGCAGGGGGTCTGAAGCTTTCTTT
TRBV5-1	-	-	TRBJ2-3	CASSLDRVDTQYF	TGCGCCAGCAGCTTAGACAGAGTAGATACGCAGTATTTT
TRBV18	TRBD2	-	TRBJ2-1	CASSPYPAGVFF	TGTGCCAGCTCACCTTACCCCGCGGGGGTGTTCTTC
TRBV5-1	-	-	TRBJ1-3	CASSLEAAVSGNTIYF	TGCGCCAGCAGCTTGGAAGCGGCAGTCTCTGGAAACACCATATATTTT